These T cell receptor beta chains were read from a single sample in a study of blood T cells in healthy people across ages. TCRdb re-derived calls from the 5' RACE reads in MiXCR, one entry per CDR3 protein. The sample contains under 2 million distinct CDR3 sequences, 30% to 35% of which appear only once. The sequenced material came from blood. Receptors originate from a woman aged 30 to 39 in good health. Both conserved end residues are part of each CDR3. The D gene is left open where the match is weak. A clone size is listed for some rows: how often the clone was seen (once, few, many), or a class if it is expanded.

size: -
D: -
V: TRBV9
J: TRBJ2-7
DNA: TGTGCCAGCAGCTTCACGGACACCCCGCTCGAGCAGTACTTC
CDR3: CASSFTDTPLEQYF

size: few
D: TRBD2
V: TRBV7-9
J: TRBJ2-7
DNA: TGTGCCAGCAGCAAGGGCGGGGGATACGTCTCCTACGAGCAGTACTTC
CDR3: CASSKGGGYVSYEQYF

size: -
D: -
V: TRBV4-1
J: TRBJ1-2
DNA: TGCGCCAGCAGCCAAGCGGCCAGGGGAGGCTACACCTTC
CDR3: CASSQAARGGYTF

size: once
D: TRBD1
V: TRBV27
J: TRBJ1-5
DNA: TGTGCCAGCAGTCCAACTACAGGGGACCATCAGCCCCAGCATTTT
CDR3: CASSPTTGDHQPQHF

size: -
D: -
V: TRBV18
J: TRBJ2-1
DNA: TGTGCCAGCTCACCACCGGTTGGTACTAGCAGCAGGGAGACCCAGTTCTTC
CDR3: CASSPPVGTSSRETQFF

size: -
D: TRBD1
V: TRBV6-6
J: TRBJ1-2
DNA: TGTGCCAGCAGTCAGACAGGGACTTATGGCTACACCTTC
CDR3: CASSQTGTYGYTF

size: many
D: TRBD1
V: TRBV4-1
J: TRBJ1-2
DNA: TGCGCCAGCAGCCAAGCCCTCTCCCGGGACAGTGGCTATGGCTACACCTTC
CDR3: CASSQALSRDSGYGYTF

size: -
D: TRBD1
V: TRBV4-1
J: TRBJ1-2
DNA: TGTGCCAGCAGCCAATGGATCAGGGTTGACAGGGACTATGGCTACACCTTC
CDR3: CASSQWIRVDRDYGYTF

size: -
D: -
V: TRBV25-1
J: TRBJ2-3
DNA: TGTGCCAGCAGTGTTGCGGGCGACGCCGATACGCAGTATTTT
CDR3: CASSVAGDADTQYF

size: -
D: -
V: TRBV4-1
J: TRBJ1-2
DNA: TGCGCCAGCAGCCCAAGATCGATGGAGGCTACTAACTATGGCTACACCTTC
CDR3: CASSPRSMEATNYGYTF

size: few
D: -
V: TRBV9
J: TRBJ1-6
DNA: TGTGCCAGCAGCGTACGCCCTGATAATTCACCCCTCCACTTT
CDR3: CASSVRPDNSPLHF

size: -
D: -
V: TRBV30
J: TRBJ2-7
DNA: TGTGCCTGGAGAGTGGACTCAGGGTCCTACGAGCAGTACTTC
CDR3: CAWRVDSGSYEQYF

size: -
D: -
V: TRBV7-9
J: TRBJ2-7
DNA: TGTGCCAGCAACGTAGGGGCTTCCTACGAGCAGTACTTC
CDR3: CASNVGASYEQYF

size: -
D: -
V: TRBV3-1
J: TRBJ2-1
DNA: TGTGCCAGCAGCCAAAGTAAAGTCTCCTACAATGAGCAGTTCTTC
CDR3: CASSQSKVSYNEQFF

size: few
D: TRBD2
V: TRBV10-3
J: TRBJ2-1
DNA: TGTGCCATCAGTGTTGGGGCCACTAGCGGGAGCAATGAGCAGTTCTTC
CDR3: CAISVGATSGSNEQFF

size: few
D: TRBD1
V: TRBV5-1
J: TRBJ2-5
DNA: TGCGCCAGCAGCTCGCACCGGACAGGGGGTTGGGTGGAAGAGACCCAGTACTTC
CDR3: CASSSHRTGGWVEETQYF

size: few
D: TRBD2
V: TRBV27
J: TRBJ2-1
DNA: TGTGCCAGCAGTACGACTAGCGGGAGCTACAATGAGCGGTTCTTC
CDR3: CASSTTSGSYNERFF

size: -
D: TRBD1
V: TRBV2
J: TRBJ1-2
DNA: TGTGCCAGCAGCACCAAGCAGGGGGCTGGCTATGGCTACACCTTC
CDR3: CASSTKQGAGYGYTF

size: -
D: -
V: TRBV24-1
J: TRBJ1-1
DNA: TGTGCCACCGCCTGGAAGGCAGAAGACTTAAGAGTCATTGAAGCTTTCTTT
CDR3: CATAWKAEDLRVIEAFF

size: many
D: -
V: TRBV7-2
J: TRBJ1-5
DNA: TGTGCCAGCAGCTTTAGGGCGAGCACCAATCAGCCCCAGCATTTT
CDR3: CASSFRASTNQPQHF

size: -
D: TRBD1
V: TRBV28
J: TRBJ2-1
DNA: TGTGCCAGCAGTCGACCGGGACAGGACAATGAGCAGTTCTTC
CDR3: CASSRPGQDNEQFF

size: -
D: TRBD2
V: TRBV12-3/TRBV12-4
J: TRBJ2-7
DNA: TGTGCCAGCAGTTCCTTCACGGGGGGGGGCTCCTACGAGCAGTACTTC
CDR3: CASSSFTGGGSYEQYF

size: -
D: -
V: TRBV9
J: TRBJ2-7
DNA: TGTGCCAGCAGCGAGGGGGCGGGGGTGCTTGAAAACGAGCAGTACTTC
CDR3: CASSEGAGVLENEQYF

size: -
D: -
V: TRBV7-9
J: TRBJ2-3
DNA: TGTGCCAGCAGCTCCATTAAGGTCGATACGCAGTATTTT
CDR3: CASSSIKVDTQYF

size: -
D: -
V: TRBV28
J: TRBJ1-2
DNA: TGTGCCAGCAGCACTAATGGTGGCTACACCTTC
CDR3: CASSTNGGYTF

size: -
D: TRBD1
V: TRBV2
J: TRBJ1-4
DNA: TGTGCCAGCAAGGGACAGGGTATAACTAATGAAAAACTGTTTTTT
CDR3: CASKGQGITNEKLFF

size: -
D: TRBD2
V: TRBV20-1
J: TRBJ2-2
DNA: TGCAGTGCTAGAGATGTACTAGCGGGGGGGCCGATCGGGGAGCTGTTTTTT
CDR3: CSARDVLAGGPIGELFF

size: -
D: TRBD1
V: TRBV6-1
J: TRBJ1-5
DNA: TGTGCCAGCAGTGAGTGGGACAGGGAGGTAGGACAGCCCCAGCATTTT
CDR3: CASSEWDREVGQPQHF

size: -
D: -
V: TRBV2
J: TRBJ1-2
DNA: TGTGCCAGCAGCCAGGAATCCGGGGGCGAAGAGGGCTACACCTTC
CDR3: CASSQESGGEEGYTF

size: many
D: TRBD1
V: TRBV4-1
J: TRBJ1-1
DNA: TGCGCCAGCAGCCAGCGACAGGGATCGGACACTGAAGCTTTCTTT
CDR3: CASSQRQGSDTEAFF

size: -
D: -
V: TRBV10-3
J: TRBJ1-1
DNA: TGTGCCATCAGTGACGACTCCATACGGGACACTGAAGCTTTCTTT
CDR3: CAISDDSIRDTEAFF

size: many
D: -
V: TRBV7-6
J: TRBJ2-1
DNA: TGTGCCAGCAGCTTAAAGGATGAGCAGTTCTTC
CDR3: CASSLKDEQFF

size: -
D: -
V: TRBV12-3/TRBV12-4
J: TRBJ1-1
DNA: TGTGCCAGCAGTCACCGGACAGCTACGAACACTGAAGCTTTCTTT
CDR3: CASSHRTATNTEAFF

size: -
D: -
V: TRBV7-6
J: TRBJ2-1
DNA: TGTGCCAGCAGCTTAGGGACCTCAACTCCACAGTTCTTC
CDR3: CASSLGTSTPQFF

size: -
D: TRBD1
V: TRBV20-1
J: TRBJ1-6
DNA: TGCAGTGCGGGGGGGACAGTAAATTCACCCATCCACTTT
CDR3: CSAGGTVNSPIHF

size: few
D: -
V: TRBV6-4
J: TRBJ2-2
DNA: TGTGCCAGCAGCTCCCGGGACAACACCGGGGAGCTGTTTTTT
CDR3: CASSSRDNTGELFF

size: -
D: -
V: TRBV30
J: TRBJ2-7
DNA: TGTGCCTGGAGTCCTATGGGGGGAAGAGGGTCCCAGTACTTC
CDR3: CAWSPMGGRGSQYF

size: -
D: -
V: TRBV9
J: TRBJ1-1
DNA: TGTGCCAGCAGCCCAGGGCTAAGAACTGAAGCTTTCTTT
CDR3: CASSPGLRTEAFF